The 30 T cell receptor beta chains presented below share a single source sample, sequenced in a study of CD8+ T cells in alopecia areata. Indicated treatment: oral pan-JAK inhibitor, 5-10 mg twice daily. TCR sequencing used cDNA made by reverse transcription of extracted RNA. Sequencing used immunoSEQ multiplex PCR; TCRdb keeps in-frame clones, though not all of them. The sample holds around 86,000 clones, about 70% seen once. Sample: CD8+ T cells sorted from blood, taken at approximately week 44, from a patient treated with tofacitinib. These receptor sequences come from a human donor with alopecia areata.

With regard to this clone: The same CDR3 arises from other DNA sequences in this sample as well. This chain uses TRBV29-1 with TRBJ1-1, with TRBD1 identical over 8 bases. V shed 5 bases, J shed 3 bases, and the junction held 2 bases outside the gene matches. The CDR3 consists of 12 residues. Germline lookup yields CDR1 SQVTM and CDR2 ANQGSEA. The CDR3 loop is CSVTGGDTEAFF. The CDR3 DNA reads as TGCAGCGTTACAGGGGGGGACACTGAAGCTTTCTTT.

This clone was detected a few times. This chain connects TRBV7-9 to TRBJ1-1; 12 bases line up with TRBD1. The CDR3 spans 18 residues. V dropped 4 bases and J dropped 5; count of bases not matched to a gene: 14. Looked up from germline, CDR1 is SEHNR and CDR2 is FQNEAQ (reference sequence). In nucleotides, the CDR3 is TGTGCCAGCAGCTATCGGACCGGGACAGGGGGCGGAGGTACTGAAGCTTTCTTT. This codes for CASSYRTGTGGGGTEAFF. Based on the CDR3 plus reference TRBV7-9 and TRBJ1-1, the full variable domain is DTGVSQNPRHKITKRGQNVTFRCDPISEHNRLYWYRQTLGQGPEFLTYFQNEAQLEKSRLLSDRFSAERPKGSFSTLEIQRTEQGDSAMYLCASSYRTGTGGGGTEAFFGQGTRLTVV.

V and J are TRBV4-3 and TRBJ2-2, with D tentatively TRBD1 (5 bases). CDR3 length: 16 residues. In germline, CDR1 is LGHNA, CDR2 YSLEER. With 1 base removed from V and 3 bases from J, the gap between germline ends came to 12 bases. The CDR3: CASSQVRPQDTGELFF. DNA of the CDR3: TGCGCCAGCAGCCAAGTCAGGCCACAGGACACCGGGGAGCTGTTTTTT.

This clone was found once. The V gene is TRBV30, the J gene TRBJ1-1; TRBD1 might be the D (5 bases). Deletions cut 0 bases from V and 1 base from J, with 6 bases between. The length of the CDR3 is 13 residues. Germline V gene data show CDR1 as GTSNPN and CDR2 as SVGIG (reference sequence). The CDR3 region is CAWSVGQNTEAFF. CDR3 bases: TGTGCCTGGAGTGTAGGACAGAACACTGAAGCTTTCTTT.

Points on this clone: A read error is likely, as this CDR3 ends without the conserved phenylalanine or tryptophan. CDR3 in amino acids: CSVEGQSDSYGYTS. The DNA for the CDR3 is TGCAGCGTTGAAGGACAGTCGGATTCCTATGGCTACACCTCC. The chain couples TRBV29-1 to TRBJ1-2; tentative D call: TRBD1 (5 bases). This CDR3 has 14 residues. Looked up from germline, CDR1 is SQVTM and CDR2 is ANQGSEA. V was pared by 1 base and J by 4 bases, with 13 bases between.

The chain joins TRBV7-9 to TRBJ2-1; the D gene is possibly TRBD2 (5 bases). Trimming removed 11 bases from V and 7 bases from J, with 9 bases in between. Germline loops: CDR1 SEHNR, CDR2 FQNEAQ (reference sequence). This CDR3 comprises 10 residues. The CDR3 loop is CAPGENEQFF. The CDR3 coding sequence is TGTGCCCCCGGGGAGAATGAGCAGTTCTTC.

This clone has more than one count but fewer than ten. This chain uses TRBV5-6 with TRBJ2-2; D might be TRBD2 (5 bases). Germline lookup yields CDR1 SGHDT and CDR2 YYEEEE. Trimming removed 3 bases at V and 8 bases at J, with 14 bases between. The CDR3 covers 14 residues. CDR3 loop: CASSSLGEVGELFF. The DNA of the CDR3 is TGTGCCAGCAGCTCCCTCGGGGAAGTGGGGGAGCTGTTTTTT.

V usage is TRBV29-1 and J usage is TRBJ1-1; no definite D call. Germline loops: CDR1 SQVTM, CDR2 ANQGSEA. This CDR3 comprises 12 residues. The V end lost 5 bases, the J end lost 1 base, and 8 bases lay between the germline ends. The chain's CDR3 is CSVLRKNTEAFF. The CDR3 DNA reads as TGCAGCGTTCTTCGTAAGAACACTGAAGCTTTCTTT.

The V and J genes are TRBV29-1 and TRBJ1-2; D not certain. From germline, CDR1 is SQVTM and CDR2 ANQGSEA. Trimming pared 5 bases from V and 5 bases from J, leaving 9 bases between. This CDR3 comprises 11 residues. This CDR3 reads CSVYEAYGYTF. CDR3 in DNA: TGCAGCGTTTACGAGGCATATGGCTACACCTTC.

CDR3 sequence (DNA): TGTGCCATCAGTGACGACGAGGAGACCCAGTACTTC. Its translation is CAISDDEETQYF. V gene TRBV10-3 combines with J gene TRBJ2-5; no firm D call. Germline V lookup: CDR1 ENHRY, CDR2 SYGVKD. The CDR3 is 12 residues long. V lost 3 bases and J lost 5, with 7 bases in between.

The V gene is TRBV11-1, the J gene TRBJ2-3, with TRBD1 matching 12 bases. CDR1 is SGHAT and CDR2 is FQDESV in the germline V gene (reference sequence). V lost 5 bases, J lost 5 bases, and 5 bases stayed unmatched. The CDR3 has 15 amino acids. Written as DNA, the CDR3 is TGTGCCAGCAGCCCCGGGACAGGGGGCCAAGATACGCAGTATTTT. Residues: CASSPGTGGQDTQYF.

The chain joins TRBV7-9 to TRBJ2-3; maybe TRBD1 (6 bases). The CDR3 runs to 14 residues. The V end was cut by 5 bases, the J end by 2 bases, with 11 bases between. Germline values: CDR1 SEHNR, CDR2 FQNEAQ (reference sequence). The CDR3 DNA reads TGTGCCAGCAGCCTCAGGACAGACACAGATACGCAGTATTTT. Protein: CASSLRTDTDTQYF.

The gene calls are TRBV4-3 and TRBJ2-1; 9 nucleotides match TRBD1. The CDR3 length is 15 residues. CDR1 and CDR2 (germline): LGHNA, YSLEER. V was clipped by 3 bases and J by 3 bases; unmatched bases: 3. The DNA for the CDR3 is TGCGCCAGCAGCCAGGACAGGGGCCTCTACAATGAGCAGTTCTTC. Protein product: CASSQDRGLYNEQFF.

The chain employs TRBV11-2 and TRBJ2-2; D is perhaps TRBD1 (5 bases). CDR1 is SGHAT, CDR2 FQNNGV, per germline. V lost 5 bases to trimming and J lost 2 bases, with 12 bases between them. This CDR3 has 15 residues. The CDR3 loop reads CASSLRTINTGELFF. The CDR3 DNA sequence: TGTGCCAGCAGCCTCCGGACAATAAACACCGGGGAGCTGTTTTTT.

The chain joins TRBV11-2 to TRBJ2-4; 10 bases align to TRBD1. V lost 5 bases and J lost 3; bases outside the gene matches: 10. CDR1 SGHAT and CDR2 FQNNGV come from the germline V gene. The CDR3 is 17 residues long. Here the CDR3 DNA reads TGTGCCAGCAGCCTCCGGACAGGGGGACTGGACAAAAACATTCAGTACTTC. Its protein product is CASSLRTGGLDKNIQYF.

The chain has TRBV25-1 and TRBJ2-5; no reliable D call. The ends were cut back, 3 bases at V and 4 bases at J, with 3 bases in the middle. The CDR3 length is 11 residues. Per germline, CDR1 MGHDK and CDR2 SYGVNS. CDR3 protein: CASSDGETQYF. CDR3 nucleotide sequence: TGTGCCAGCAGTGATGGAGAGACCCAGTACTTC. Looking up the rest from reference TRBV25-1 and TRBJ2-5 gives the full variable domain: EADIYQTPRYLVIGTGKKITLECSQTMGHDKMYWYQQDPGMELHLIHYSYGVNSTEKGDLSSESTVSRIRTEHFPLTLESARPSHTSQYLCASSDGETQYFGPGTRLLVL.

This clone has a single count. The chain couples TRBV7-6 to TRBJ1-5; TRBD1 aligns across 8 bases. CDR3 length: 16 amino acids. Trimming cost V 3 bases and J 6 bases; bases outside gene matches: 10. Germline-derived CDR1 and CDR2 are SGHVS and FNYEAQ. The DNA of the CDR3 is TGTGCCAGCAGCTTGGCCCGGGACAGGAGTACTCAGCCCCAGCATTTT. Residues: CASSLARDRSTQPQHF. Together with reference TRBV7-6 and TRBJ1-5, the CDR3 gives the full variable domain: GAGVSQSPRYKVTKRGQDVALRCDPISGHVSLYWYRQALGQGPEFLTYFNYEAQQDKSGLPNDRFSAERPEGSISTLTIQRTEQRDSAMYRCASSLARDRSTQPQHFGDGTRLSIL.

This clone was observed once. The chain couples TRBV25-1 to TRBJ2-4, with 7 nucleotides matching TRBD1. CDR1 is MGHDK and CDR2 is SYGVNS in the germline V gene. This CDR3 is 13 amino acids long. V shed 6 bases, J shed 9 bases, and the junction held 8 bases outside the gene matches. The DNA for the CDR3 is TGTGCCAGCAGCGGGTCAGGGGGTATCATTCAGTACTTC. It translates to CASSGSGGIIQYF.

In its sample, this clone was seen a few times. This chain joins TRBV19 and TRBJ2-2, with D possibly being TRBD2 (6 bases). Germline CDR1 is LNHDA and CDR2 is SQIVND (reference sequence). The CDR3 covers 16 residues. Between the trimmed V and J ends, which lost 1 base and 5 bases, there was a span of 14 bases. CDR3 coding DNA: TGTGCCAGTAGTATAGTATGGCGGGAAGATACCGGGGAGCTGTTTTTT. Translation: CASSIVWREDTGELFF.

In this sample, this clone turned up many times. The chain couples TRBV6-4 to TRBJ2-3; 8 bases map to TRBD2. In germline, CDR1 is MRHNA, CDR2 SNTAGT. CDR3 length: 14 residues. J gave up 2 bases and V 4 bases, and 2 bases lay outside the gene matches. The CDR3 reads CASSVSGDTDTQYF. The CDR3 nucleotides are TGTGCCAGCAGTGTTAGCGGGGACACAGATACGCAGTATTTT.

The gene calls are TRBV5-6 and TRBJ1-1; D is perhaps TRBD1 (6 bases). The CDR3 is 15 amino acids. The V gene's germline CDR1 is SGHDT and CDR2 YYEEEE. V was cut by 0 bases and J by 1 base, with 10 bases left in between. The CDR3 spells CASSLGGQKNTEAFF. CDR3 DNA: TGTGCCAGCAGCTTGGGTGGACAGAAGAACACTGAAGCTTTCTTT.

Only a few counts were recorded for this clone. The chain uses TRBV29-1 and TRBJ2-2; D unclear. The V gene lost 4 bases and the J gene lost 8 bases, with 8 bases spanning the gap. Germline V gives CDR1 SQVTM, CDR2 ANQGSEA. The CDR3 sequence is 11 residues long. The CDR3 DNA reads TGCAGCGTTGTACAGTTAGGGGAGCTGTTTTTT. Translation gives CSVVQLGELFF.

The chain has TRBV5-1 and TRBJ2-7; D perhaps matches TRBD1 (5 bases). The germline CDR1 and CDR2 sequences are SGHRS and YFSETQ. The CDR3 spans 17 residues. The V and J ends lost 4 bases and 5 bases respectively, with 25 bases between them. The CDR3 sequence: CASSPQRQTPTRHEQYF. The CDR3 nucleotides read TGCGCCAGCAGCCCCCAGAGACAGACGCCAACCCGCCACGAGCAGTACTTC.

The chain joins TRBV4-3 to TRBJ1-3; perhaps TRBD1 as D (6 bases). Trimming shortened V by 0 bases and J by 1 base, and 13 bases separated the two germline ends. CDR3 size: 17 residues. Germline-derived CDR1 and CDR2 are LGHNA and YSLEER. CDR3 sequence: CASSQDGGASSGNTIYF. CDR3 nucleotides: TGCGCCAGCAGCCAAGATGGGGGCGCGAGTTCTGGAAACACCATATATTTT.

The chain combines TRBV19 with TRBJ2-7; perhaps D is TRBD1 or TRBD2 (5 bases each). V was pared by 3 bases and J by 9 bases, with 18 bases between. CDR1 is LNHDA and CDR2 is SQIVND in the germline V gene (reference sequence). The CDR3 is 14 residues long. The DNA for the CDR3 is TGTGCCAGTAGTATTGGGACGGACGATTCAGTGCAGTACTTC. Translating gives CASSIGTDDSVQYF.

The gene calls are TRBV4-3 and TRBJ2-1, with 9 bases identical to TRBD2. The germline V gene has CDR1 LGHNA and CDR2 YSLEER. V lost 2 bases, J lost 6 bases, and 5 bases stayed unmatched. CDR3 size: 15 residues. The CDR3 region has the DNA TGCGCCAGCAGCCAACGGGCGGGGGGGCGCAATGAGCAGTTCTTC. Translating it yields CASSQRAGGRNEQFF.

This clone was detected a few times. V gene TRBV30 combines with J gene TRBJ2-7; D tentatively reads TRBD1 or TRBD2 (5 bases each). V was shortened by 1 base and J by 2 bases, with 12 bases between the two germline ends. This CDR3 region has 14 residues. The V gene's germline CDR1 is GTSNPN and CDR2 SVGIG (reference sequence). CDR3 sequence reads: CAWSAGEGTYEQYF. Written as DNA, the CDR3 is TGTGCCTGGAGTGCCGGTGAGGGGACCTACGAGCAGTACTTC.

The CDR3 region has the DNA TGTGCCAGCACAGGACTAGCGGGGGGCTTGAACACCGGGGAGCTGTTTTTT. Its translation is CASTGLAGGLNTGELFF. This chain connects TRBV13 to TRBJ2-2; TRBD2 aligns across 14 bases. With 7 bases clipped from V and 1 base from J, the junction kept 5 bases outside the gene matches. The CDR3 contains 17 residues. In germline, CDR1 is PRHDT, CDR2 FYEKMQ (reference sequence).

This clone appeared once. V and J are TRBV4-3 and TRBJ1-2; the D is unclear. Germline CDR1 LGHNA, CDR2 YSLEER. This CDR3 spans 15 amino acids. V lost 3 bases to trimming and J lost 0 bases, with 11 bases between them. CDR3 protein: CASSQEGVSNYGYTF. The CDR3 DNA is TGCGCCAGCAGCCAGGAGGGAGTTTCTAACTATGGCTACACCTTC.

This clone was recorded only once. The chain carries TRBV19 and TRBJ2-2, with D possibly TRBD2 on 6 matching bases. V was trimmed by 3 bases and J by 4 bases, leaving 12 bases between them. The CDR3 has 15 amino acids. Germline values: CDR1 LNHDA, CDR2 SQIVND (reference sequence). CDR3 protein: CASSIMSGPTGELFF. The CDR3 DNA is TGTGCCAGTAGTATTATGAGCGGGCCCACCGGGGAGCTGTTTTTT.